This T cell receptor beta chain was observed in a study of T cell responses to AZD1222 COVID-19 vaccine (dated by TCRdb to the early 2020s). Background for the entire study: Because spike-specific TCR depth and breadth did not differ between the two schedules, AZD1222 recipients who got a second dose at roughly 4 weeks were pooled with those who got a second dose at roughly 12 weeks. Trial participants were enrolled by age into 18-55, 56-69 and 70-plus year subgroups, with approximately 160, 26 and 62 TCR-sequenced participants respectively. TCR sequencing covered about 230 trial participants: 207 given two doses of AZD1222 and around 25 given two doses of MenACWY control vaccine. Study-wide conclusions, independent of this receptor: A significant rise in spike-specific TCR breadth and depth was observed after two AZD1222 doses relative to day 0 and relative to MenACWY recipients. Because no day 14 peak-response samples were available, repertoires were characterized only after the peak T cell response. Participants were mostly white British and included more females than males, and it was suggested by the authors that clonal diversity may have been underestimated. Conclusions about previously exposed vaccinees are limited, since just five or six AZD1222 recipients were seropositive for SARS-CoV-2 at baseline. The whole spike protein was spanned by vaccine-associated CD4 TCRs, and dominant responses were seen in regions 160-218 and 743-854. The 56-69-year group was small, and its depth increase did not reach significance, likely because of low power. Epitopes outside the regions mutated in the B.1.351 and B.1.1.7 variants were reportedly recognized by nearly half of the unique spike-specific TCRs.

The CDR3 regions of human TCRbeta chains were subjected to immunosequencing. In the paper's pipeline: TCRs in the repertoires were compared against a reference library of SARS-CoV-2-specific TCRs that had been generated with the MIRA antigen-specificity platform. Breadth meant the fraction of unique TCRs that were SARS-CoV-2-associated, whereas depth meant the fraction of total T cells that were SARS-CoV-2-associated. Using the MIRA data, every spike-specific TCR was mapped to the spike region that the TCR reacted to and assigned to either a CD4 or a CD8 class. Log10-transformed breadth and depth values were compared by one-way ANOVA with Sidak's multiple comparisons tests. TCRdb re-hosts the immuneACCESS table, in-frame sequences only. Its copies lack some clones; in the studies checked, an unresolved V gene accounts for under half of them, and the cause for the rest is not known. V, J and clone size derive from that table, while D and trimming were established from the DNA sequence. The sample table records tens of thousands of clones; 70% to 90% of these occur just once. About 19% of the sample comes from the top ten.

V is pared back by 5 bases and J by 0 bases, with 10 bases lying between the germline termini. The CDR3 holds 14 amino acids from the cysteine to the phenylalanine. Only the CDR3 part of the read is kept: 42 bases, read in frame from the first base. Sequences SGHKS (CDR1) and YYEKEE (CDR2) are obtained from the germline V gene (reference sequence). Read against the paper, the sample's time point label means: baseline before first vaccination. Vaccinee samples came from UK trials COV001 and COV002, including a single-blind randomized controlled phase 2/3 trial of AZD1222 (ChAdOx1 nCoV-19) in healthy adults. For TCRbeta chain sequencing, PBMC samples from trial participants were taken at day 0 and at day 28 after the second dose. As regards this clone: Its antigen specificity is not known. Per-base qualities were not stored, and no clone one base away is much larger.

The chain is made from TRBV5-5 and TRBJ2-3, with no reliable assignment of the D segment. The TCR originated in an adult in good health. The source material was peripheral blood, sampled on day 0 of AZD1222 vaccination. In nucleotides, the sequence is TGTGCCAGCAGTTATCGAACTAGCACAGATACGCAGTATTTT. Its amino acids are CASSYRTSTDTQYF.